The 16 T cell receptor beta chains below were found in one sample sequenced in a study of cytomegalovirus exposure and HLA in healthy donors. This PCR relied on a set of 60 Vbeta primers and 13 Jbeta primers. Profiling relied on immunoSEQ multiplex PCR, and the TCRdb table lists in-frame clones only, not all of them. The sample consists of about 150,000 clones, about three quarters of them appearing once. The sample comprised PBMCs. The receptor set was obtained from a man in his forties or fifties in good health and CMV-seronegative.

In this sample, this clone turned up once. The chain joins TRBV2 to TRBJ1-3; the match to TRBD1 covers 7 bases. This CDR3 is built from 15 residues. Losses at the gene ends were 3 bases for V and 3 bases for J; bases not matched to a gene: 5. The germline gives CDR1 SNHLY, CDR2 FYNNEI. This CDR3 reads CASSEEGANGNTIYF. The CDR3 DNA sequence: TGTGCCAGCAGTGAGGAGGGGGCAAATGGAAACACCATATATTTT.

Only a few counts were recorded for this clone. A read error may produce the germline difference seen at one junction end. This sequence joins TRBV28 and TRBJ2-6; D perhaps matches TRBD1 (6 bases). The CDR3 has 16 amino acids. Per the germline V gene, CDR1 is MDHEN and CDR2 is SYDVKM. CDR3 amino acids: CASSLGDNSGANGLTF. DNA for the CDR3: TGTGCCAGCAGTTTAGGGGACAACTCTGGGGCCAACGGCCTGACTTTC.

This sequence joins TRBV4-3 and TRBJ2-5; 12 nucleotides match TRBD1. In germline, CDR1 is LGHNA, CDR2 YSLEER. J was trimmed by 5 bases and V by 0 bases; bases with no gene match: 10. The CDR3 has 18 residues. CDR3 nucleotides: TGCGCCAGCAGCCAAGATATGATAGGGACAGGGGGCAGGGAGACCCAGTACTTC. Protein: CASSQDMIGTGGRETQYF.

As for this clone: The germline gene is not matched at one end of the junction; a read error may be the cause. Other nucleotide sequences from this sample produce the same CDR3. This sequence joins TRBV19 and TRBJ1-1; 10 nucleotides agree with TRBD1. Germline CDR1 and CDR2: LNHDA and SQIVND (reference sequence). The CDR3 is made up of 14 amino acids. The CDR3 sequence is CASTPGTGVGEAFF. In DNA, the CDR3 is TGCGCCAGTACCCCCGGGACAGGGGTGGGTGAAGCTTTCTTT.

The DNA of the CDR3 is TGTGCCGCCCGGGACAGCTCGAACACTGAAGCTTTCTTT. It codes for CAARDSSNTEAFF. The chain joins TRBV15 to TRBJ1-1; 7 nucleotides match TRBD1. Trimming cost V 11 bases and J 1 base; bases outside gene matches: 7. The V gene's germline CDR1 is LNHNV and CDR2 YYDKDF (reference sequence). The CDR3 contains 13 residues.

V and J are TRBV7-9 and TRBJ1-1, with D hard to call. The germline V and J ends were trimmed by 5 bases and 5 bases, with 15 bases remaining between them. This CDR3 is built from 14 residues. Germline CDR1 is SEHNR and CDR2 is FQNEAQ (reference sequence). In nucleotides, the CDR3 is TGTGCCAGCAGCCCCGGTACCCGTTGGACTGAAGCTTTCTTT. Translated: CASSPGTRWTEAFF.

This rearrangement joins TRBV4-1 to TRBJ2-2; possibly TRBD1 for D (6 bases). Trimming pared 4 bases from V and 0 bases from J, leaving 15 bases between. CDR3 size: 17 residues. CDR1 and CDR2 from the germline V gene are MGHRA and YSYEKL. This CDR3 is CASSRGQLFANTGELFF. DNA of the CDR3: TGCGCCAGCAGCCGCGGACAGCTGTTCGCGAACACCGGGGAGCTGTTTTTT.

The chain joins TRBV9 to TRBJ2-7, with D possibly TRBD2 on 6 matching bases. This CDR3 has 15 residues. CDR1 is SGDLS, CDR2 YYNGEE, per germline. V lost 4 bases to trimming and J lost 2 bases, with 16 bases between them. The DNA of the CDR3 is TGTGCCAGCAGCCCGTCCCGGGAGACCGCCTACGAGCAGTACTTC. This sequence encodes CASSPSRETAYEQYF.

The DNA of the CDR3 is TGCAGCGGCGGGGCTAGAAAGGAAGCCAAAAACATTCAGTACTTC. Protein: CSGGARKEAKNIQYF. The V and J genes are TRBV29-1 and TRBJ2-4, with a possible D match to TRBD2 (6 bases). Looked up from germline, CDR1 is SQVTM and CDR2 is ANQGSEA. The germline V and J ends were trimmed by 7 bases and 0 bases, with 16 bases remaining between them. This CDR3 is built from 15 residues.

This chain uses TRBV6-6 with TRBJ1-2, with a tentative D call TRBD1 (5 bases). The CDR3 is 13 residues long. Trimming removed 5 bases from V and 7 bases from J, with 14 bases in between. Germline CDR1 reads MNHNY; CDR2 reads SVGAGI (reference sequence). This CDR3 reads CASSPPGRGGYTF. Written as DNA, the CDR3 is TGTGCCAGCAGTCCTCCGGGGCGGGGTGGCTACACCTTC.

The chain uses TRBV4-1 and TRBJ2-1; D gene unclear. The V end was cut by 1 base, the J end by 5 bases, with 3 bases between. Germline assignment: CDR1 MGHRA and CDR2 YSYEKL. This CDR3 contains 12 residues. This chain's CDR3 is CASSQVNNEQFF. In DNA form, the CDR3 reads TGCGCCAGCAGCCAAGTTAACAATGAGCAGTTCTTC.

The rearrangement uses TRBV19 and TRBJ2-7; D possibly corresponds to TRBD1 (6 bases). This CDR3 has 16 amino acids. V was shortened by 4 bases and J by 3 bases, with 19 bases between the two germline ends. From germline, CDR1 is LNHDA and CDR2 SQIVND (reference sequence). The CDR3 DNA sequence: TGTGCCAGTAGTAGGGCAGGGGACCTTCCAAGCTACGAGCAGTACTTC. It yields the protein CASSRAGDLPSYEQYF. Drawing the rest from reference TRBV19 and TRBJ2-7, the complete variable domain is DGGITQSPKYLFRKEGQNVTLSCEQNLNHDAMYWYRQDPGQGLRLIYYSQIVNDFQKGDIAEGYSVSREKKESFPLTVTSAQKNPTAFYLCASSRAGDLPSYEQYFGPGTRLTVT.

The gene calls are TRBV19 and TRBJ2-3; 13 bases agree with TRBD2. The CDR3 runs to 15 residues. CDR1 is LNHDA, CDR2 SQIVND, per germline (reference sequence). The V segment lost 5 bases and the J segment 1 base; nucleotides outside the gene matches: 0. CDR3 DNA: TGTGCCAGTAGTGGACTAGCGGGGGGCACAGATACGCAGTATTTT. It codes for CASSGLAGGTDTQYF.

V and J are TRBV27 and TRBJ2-1; 9 nucleotides align to TRBD2. Germline assignment: CDR1 MNHEY and CDR2 SMNVEV (reference sequence). V was clipped by 7 bases and J by 4 bases; unmatched bases: 5. This CDR3 region has 14 residues. The CDR3 spells CASKSSGAYNEQFF. The CDR3 DNA is TGTGCCAGCAAATCTAGCGGGGCTTACAATGAGCAGTTCTTC.

The sample holds a few counts of this clone. At one end the junction does not follow the germline gene, possibly because of a read error. The V call is TRBV27, the J call TRBJ2-4; maybe TRBD2 (6 bases). Per germline, CDR1 MNHEY and CDR2 SMNVEV (reference sequence). The CDR3 runs 14 residues. CDR3: CASSKAGSKNSQYF. The CDR3, as DNA: TGTGCCAGCTCAAAGGCGGGGTCCAAAAACAGTCAGTACTTC.

The V call is TRBV5-4, the J call TRBJ2-1, with 11 nucleotides matching TRBD2. V was pared by 4 bases and J by 6 bases, with 6 bases of the junction left unmatched. The germline CDR1 and CDR2 sequences are SGHNT and YYREEE (reference sequence). The CDR3 runs to 15 residues. The CDR3 DNA reads as TGTGCCAGCAGCCCACTAGCGGGGGTTACCAATGAGCAGTTCTTC. Residues: CASSPLAGVTNEQFF.